The clone carrying this TCR beta chain was seen only a few times. Its antigen is undetermined. This sample is part of a study of cytomegalovirus exposure and HLA in healthy donors. Broader study findings: Presence/absence analyses assumed roughly uniform sequencing depth across donors, which may not hold. The authors listed some 160 TCR beta chains as cytomegalovirus-associated.

The PCR ran on 60 Vbeta and 13 Jbeta primers. Using immunoSEQ multiplex PCR, the repertoire was profiled, and TCRdb retains in-frame clones only, with some absent. The repertoire holds 85,000 to 130,000 clones, with around 80% as singletons. This CDR3 is 14 amino acids long. Germline CDR1 KGHSH, CDR2 LQKENI. V shed 4 bases, J shed 6 bases, and the junction held 4 bases outside the gene matches. The donors gave bone marrow, and they were healthy. The chain uses TRBV18 and TRBJ1-4; 8 nucleotides align to TRBD1. The TCR comes from a woman aged 40-49 years in good health and CMV-seronegative. Sequencing used PBMCs. Here the CDR3 reads CASSLGQGHEKLFF. The CDR3 DNA follows: TGTGCCAGCTCACTAGGACAGGGTCATGAAAAACTGTTTTTT.